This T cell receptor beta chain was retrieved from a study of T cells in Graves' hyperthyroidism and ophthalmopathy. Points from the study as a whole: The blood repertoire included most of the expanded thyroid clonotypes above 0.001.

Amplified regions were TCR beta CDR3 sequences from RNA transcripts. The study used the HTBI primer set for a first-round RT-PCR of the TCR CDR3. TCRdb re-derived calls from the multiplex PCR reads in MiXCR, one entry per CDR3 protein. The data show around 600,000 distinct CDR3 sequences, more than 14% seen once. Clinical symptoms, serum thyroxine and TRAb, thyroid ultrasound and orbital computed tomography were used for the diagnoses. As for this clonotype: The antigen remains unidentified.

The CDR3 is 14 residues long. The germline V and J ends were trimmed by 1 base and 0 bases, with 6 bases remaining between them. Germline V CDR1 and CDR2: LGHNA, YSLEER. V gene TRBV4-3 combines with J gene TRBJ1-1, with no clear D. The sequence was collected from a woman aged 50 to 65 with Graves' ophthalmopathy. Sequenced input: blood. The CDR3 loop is CASSQVPMNTEAFF. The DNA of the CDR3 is TGCGCCAGCAGCCAAGTACCGATGAACACTGAAGCTTTCTTT.